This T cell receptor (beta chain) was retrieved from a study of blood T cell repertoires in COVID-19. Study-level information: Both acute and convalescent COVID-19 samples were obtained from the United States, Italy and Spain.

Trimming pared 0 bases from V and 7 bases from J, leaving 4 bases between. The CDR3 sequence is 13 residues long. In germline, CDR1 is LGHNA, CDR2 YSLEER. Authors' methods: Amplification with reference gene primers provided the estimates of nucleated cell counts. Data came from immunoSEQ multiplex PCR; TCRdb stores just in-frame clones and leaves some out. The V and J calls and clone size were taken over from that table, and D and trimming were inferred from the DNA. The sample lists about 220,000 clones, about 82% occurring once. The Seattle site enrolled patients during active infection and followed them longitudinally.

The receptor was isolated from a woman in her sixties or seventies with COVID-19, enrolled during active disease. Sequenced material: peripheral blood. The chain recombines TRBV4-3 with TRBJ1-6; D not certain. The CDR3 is CASSQDMNSPLHF. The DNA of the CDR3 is TGCGCCAGCAGCCAAGACATGAATTCACCCCTCCACTTT.